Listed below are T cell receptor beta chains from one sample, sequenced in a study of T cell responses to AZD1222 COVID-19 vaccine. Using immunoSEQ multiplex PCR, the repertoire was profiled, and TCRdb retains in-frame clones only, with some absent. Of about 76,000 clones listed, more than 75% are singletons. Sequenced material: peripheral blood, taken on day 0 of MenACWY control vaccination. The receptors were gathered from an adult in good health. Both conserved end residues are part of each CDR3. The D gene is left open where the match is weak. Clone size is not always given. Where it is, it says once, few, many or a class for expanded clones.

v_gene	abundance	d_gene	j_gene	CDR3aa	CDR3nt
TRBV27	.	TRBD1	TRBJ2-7	CASSGQGNYEQYF	TGTGCCAGCAGCGGACAGGGAAATTACGAGCAGTACTTC
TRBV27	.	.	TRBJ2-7	CASSQAAEQYF	TGTGCCAGCAGTCAGGCCGCCGAGCAGTACTTC
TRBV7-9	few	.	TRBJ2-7	CASSPSGSSSLYEQYF	TGTGCCAGCAGCCCCTCCGGGTCCTCCTCTCTCTACGAGCAGTACTTC
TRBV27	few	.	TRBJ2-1	CASSLRRGGNEQFF	TGTGCCAGCAGTTTAAGAAGGGGGGGCAATGAGCAGTTCTTC
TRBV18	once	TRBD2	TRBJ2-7	CASSPPWTSGGPATEQYF	TGTGCCAGCTCACCACCTTGGACTAGCGGGGGACCGGCGACCGAGCAGTACTTC
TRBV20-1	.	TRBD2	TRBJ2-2	CSASPPLGGGTGELFF	TGCAGTGCTAGTCCCCCGCTCGGGGGGGGCACCGGGGAGCTGTTTTTT
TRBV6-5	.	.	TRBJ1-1	CASRPGPMNTEAFF	TGTGCCAGCAGACCGGGACCCATGAACACTGAAGCTTTCTTT
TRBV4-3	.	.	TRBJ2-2	CASSQEGLARGGELFF	TGCGCCAGCAGCCAAGAGGGTCTAGCGCGGGGCGGGGAGCTGTTTTTT
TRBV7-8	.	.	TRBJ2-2	CASSLEGRELFF	TGTGCCAGCAGCTTAGAGGGGAGGGAGCTGTTTTTT
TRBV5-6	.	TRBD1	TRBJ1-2	CASSDRPGTGTFYGYTF	TGTGCCAGCAGCGACCGGCCCGGGACAGGGACCTTCTATGGCTACACCTTC